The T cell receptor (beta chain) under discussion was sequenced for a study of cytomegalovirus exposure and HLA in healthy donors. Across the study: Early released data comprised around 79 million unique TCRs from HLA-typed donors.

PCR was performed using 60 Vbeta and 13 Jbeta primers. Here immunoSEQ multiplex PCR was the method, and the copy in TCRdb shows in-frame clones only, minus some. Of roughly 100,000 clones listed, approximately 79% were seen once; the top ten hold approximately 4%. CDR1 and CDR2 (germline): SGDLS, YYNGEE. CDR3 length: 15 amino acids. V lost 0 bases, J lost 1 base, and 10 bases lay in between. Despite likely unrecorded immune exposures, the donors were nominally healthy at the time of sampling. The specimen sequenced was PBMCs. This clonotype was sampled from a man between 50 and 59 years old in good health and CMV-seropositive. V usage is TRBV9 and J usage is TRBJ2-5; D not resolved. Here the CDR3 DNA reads TGTGCCAGCAGCGTAGACCCTACAGTCCAAGAGACCCAGTACTTC. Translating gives CASSVDPTVQETQYF.